This TCR beta chain emerged from a study of STAT5B mutations in CD4+ large granular lymphocyte leukemia. Study as a whole: Healthy donors showed HLA-associated enrichment of the CDR3 'QG' motif.

The table came from immunoSEQ multiplex PCR; TCRdb's copy has only in-frame clones and leaves some out. Of 20,000 to 25,000 clones in the sample, around 75% are singletons; the top ten hold approximately 30%. As concerns this clone: Its specificity is not known.

Germline lookup yields CDR1 SGHTA and CDR2 FQGNSA. The ends were cut back, 1 base at V and 4 bases at J, with 18 bases in the middle. The CDR3 is 17 residues long. Study results and limitations: 8/27 top patient clones versus 2/35 control clones were TRBV06-family. Data were not HLA-matched across samples.

This chain joins TRBV7-2 and TRBJ2-3; either TRBD1 or TRBD2 may supply D (5 bases each). What was sequenced was CD4+ T cells from blood buffy coats. The sequence came from a human donor in good health. This CDR3 reads CASSLGYPGTRADTQYF. The CDR3, as DNA: TGTGCCAGCAGCTTAGGGTATCCCGGGACCCGGGCAGATACGCAGTATTTT.